This entry lists 6 T cell receptor beta chains sequenced from one sample in a study of blood T cell repertoires in COVID-19 (TCRdb year 2020). The library was prepared using the immunoSEQ multiplex PCR assay. Entries here come from immuneACCESS through TCRdb and include only in-frame sequences with V and J called. Some clones fail to appear in such tables; in the studies checked, an unresolved V gene covers under half of the shortfall, and the cause of the remainder is unknown. For this sample the table gives fewer than 200,000 clones, of which approximately 84% were detected only once. Jointly, the top ten make up 7.5% to 9.5% of the sample. The sequencing input was peripheral blood. These receptors were taken from a middle-aged man who had recovered from COVID-19.

V gene TRBV9 combines with J gene TRBJ2-3; TRBD1 matches at 8 bases. CDR1 and CDR2 (germline): SGDLS, YYNGEE. The CDR3 contains 18 residues. With V trimmed by 0 bases and J by 2 bases, 11 bases remained unmatched. The CDR3: CASSVGWGRGQDTDTQYF. CDR3 DNA: TGTGCCAGCAGCGTAGGGTGGGGCAGGGGGCAGGACACAGATACGCAGTATTTT. Drawing the rest from reference TRBV9 and TRBJ2-3, the complete variable domain is DSGVTQTPKHLITATGQRVTLRCSPRSGDLSVYWYQQSLDQGLQFLIQYYNGEERAKGNILERFSAQQFPDLHSELNLSSLELGDSALYFCASSVGWGRGQDTDTQYFGPGTRLTVL.

This clone was picked up a small number of times. V usage is TRBV27 and J usage is TRBJ2-7; 9 bases match TRBD1. The CDR3 has 12 residues. The J segment lost 4 bases and the V segment lost 8 bases, leaving 3 bases of the junction unmatched. Germline V CDR1 and CDR2: MNHEY, SMNVEV (reference sequence). CDR3 amino acids: CASGTGFYEQYF. DNA of the CDR3: TGTGCCAGCGGGACAGGGTTTTACGAGCAGTACTTC.

The V call is TRBV19, the J call TRBJ1-5, with 8 positions matching TRBD1. J lost 3 bases, V lost 6 bases, and 1 base had no gene match. Germline lookup yields CDR1 LNHDA and CDR2 SQIVND (reference sequence). This CDR3 spans 13 amino acids. The CDR3 protein is CASRDRANQPQHF. The CDR3 coding sequence is TGTGCCAGTAGGGACAGGGCCAATCAGCCCCAGCATTTT. Together with reference TRBV19 and TRBJ1-5, the CDR3 gives the full variable domain: DGGITQSPKYLFRKEGQNVTLSCEQNLNHDAMYWYRQDPGQGLRLIYYSQIVNDFQKGDIAEGYSVSREKKESFPLTVTSAQKNPTAFYLCASRDRANQPQHFGDGTRLSIL.

This clone was seen once. V and J are TRBV24-1 and TRBJ1-4; D not resolved. V was pared by 7 bases and J by 5 bases, with 4 bases between. The CDR3 sequence is 11 residues long. Germline CDR1 reads KGHDR; CDR2 reads SFDVKD. CDR3 in amino acids: CATRRNEKLFF. Written as DNA, the CDR3 is TGTGCCACCAGGAGGAATGAAAAACTGTTTTTT.

This chain links TRBV7-9 with TRBJ1-1; D is undetermined. This CDR3 has 14 amino acids. V was trimmed by 5 bases and J by 0 bases, leaving 10 bases between them. Germline V lookup: CDR1 SEHNR, CDR2 FQNEAQ (reference sequence). In DNA, the CDR3 is TGTGCCAGCAGCCCGGTCTATATGAACACTGAAGCTTTCTTT. Its protein product is CASSPVYMNTEAFF. Based on the CDR3 plus reference TRBV7-9 and TRBJ1-1, the full variable domain is DTGVSQNPRHKITKRGQNVTFRCDPISEHNRLYWYRQTLGQGPEFLTYFQNEAQLEKSRLLSDRFSAERPKGSFSTLEIQRTEQGDSAMYLCASSPVYMNTEAFFGQGTRLTVV.

The chain recombines TRBV7-9 with TRBJ1-2; D is uncertain. Germline loops: CDR1 SEHNR, CDR2 FQNEAQ (reference sequence). V dropped 4 bases and J dropped 8 bases, with 14 bases sitting between them. There are 13 residues in the CDR3. This chain's CDR3 is CASSSRGVEGYTF. CDR3 nucleotide sequence: TGTGCCAGCAGCTCCCGCGGGGTTGAGGGCTACACCTTC.